These T cell receptor beta chains were read from a single sample in a study of T cell responses to AZD1222 COVID-19 vaccine. Produced via immunoSEQ multiplex PCR; TCRdb's table is partial and in-frame only. Among about 110,000 clones listed, more than 75% were seen once. The sample was peripheral blood, taken on day 0 of AZD1222 vaccination. The source is an adult in good health. The CDR3 runs from the conserved cysteine through the conserved F or W. Fields, in order: clone size, J gene, V gene, D gene, CDR3 DNA, CDR3 protein. A D gene is named only where the DNA matches it firmly. Size is stated for part of the rows, as once, few or many counts, or as a class when the clone is expanded.

>.|TRBJ1-2|TRBV12-3/TRBV12-4|.
TGTGCCAGCAGTTTACGGGGGGGATATGGCTACACCTTC
CASSLRGGYGYTF
>.|TRBJ2-7|TRBV7-9|TRBD2
TGTGCCAGCAGCTTAGGATATTCGCCTTCTAGCGGGCCTACCTACGAGCAGTACTTC
CASSLGYSPSSGPTYEQYF
>once|TRBJ1-1|TRBV5-1|.
TGCGCCAGCAGGCTCGGCGGCCCCGGCTGGGAAGCTTTCTTT
CASRLGGPGWEAFF
>.|TRBJ1-3|TRBV28|TRBD1
TGTGCCAGCAGTGGGACAGCTGGAAACACCATATATTTT
CASSGTAGNTIYF
>.|TRBJ2-3|TRBV3-1/TRBV3-2|.
TGTGCCAGCAGCCAAGATTCTGTGTCTCGTTGCCCGGACCCCGGCAATACGCAGTATTTT
CASSQDSVSRCPDPGNTQYF
>.|TRBJ1-2|TRBV10-3|TRBD1
TGTGCCATCAGCAGAAATTACCGGGACAGGGACTATGGCTACACCTTC
CAISRNYRDRDYGYTF
>.|TRBJ1-1|TRBV5-4|.
TGTGCCAGCAGCCTAGACATTAACACTGAAGCTTTCTTT
CASSLDINTEAFF
>.|TRBJ2-2|TRBV12-3/TRBV12-4|.
TGTGCCAGCAGTCAAACCACCGGGGAGCTGTTTTTT
CASSQTTGELFF
>.|TRBJ1-2|TRBV27|TRBD1
TGTGCCAGCAGACAGACAGGGGGCTTCTATGGCTACACCTTC
CASRQTGGFYGYTF
>.|TRBJ1-5|TRBV29-1|TRBD1
TGCAGCGTTGCTTTCGGGACAGGGGATCAGCCCCAGCATTTT
CSVAFGTGDQPQHF
>.|TRBJ1-6|TRBV21-1|.
TGTGCCAGCAGCATCCCCGGGACACCGTCCTATAATTCACCCCTCCACTTT
CASSIPGTPSYNSPLHF
>.|TRBJ2-7|TRBV5-4|TRBD2
TGTGCCAGCAGCTTGCATGTGGCGGGAGTGGCCTACGAGCAGTACTTC
CASSLHVAGVAYEQYF
>.|TRBJ1-2|TRBV7-8|.
TGTGCCAGCAGCTTAGAGGGGACAGGCTACACCTTC
CASSLEGTGYTF
>.|TRBJ1-4|TRBV7-9|.
TGTGCCAGCAGCCAAAGCCTGACAGCCCAGGGTGAAAAACTGTTTTTT
CASSQSLTAQGEKLFF
>.|TRBJ2-7|TRBV28|.
TGTGCCAGCAGCCGCAGCGGGTCCTACGAGCAGTACTTC
CASSRSGSYEQYF
>.|TRBJ1-1|TRBV28|.
TGTGCCAGCAGTATTGGGCTTCAGAACACTGAAGCTTTCTTT
CASSIGLQNTEAFF
>.|TRBJ1-4|TRBV2|.
TGTGCCAGCAGTCCCACGGCGGCAACTAATGAAAAACTGTTTTTT
CASSPTAATNEKLFF